The entry below gives a single T cell receptor beta chain sequence along with its context. Original processing notes: Estimation of nucleated cell counts relied on the amplification of reference gene primers. Sequencing used immunoSEQ multiplex PCR; TCRdb keeps in-frame clones, though not all of them. Clone size and V and J calls were adopted from that table, with D and trimming inferred from the DNA. The table lists 90,000 to 100,000 clones, approximately 84% of them singletons, with about 11% in the top ten. The data stem from a study of blood T cell repertoires in COVID-19. Study-wide background: Samples came from the United States, Italy and Spain, spanning acute and convalescent COVID-19. PBMCs, B-cell-depleted T cells, or T cells were the source of the cDNA or gDNA that made up the material.

CDR1 is SEHNR, CDR2 FQNEAQ, per germline (reference sequence). The length of the CDR3 is 14 residues. Losses at the gene ends were 6 bases for V and 6 bases for J; bases not matched to a gene: 8. The sequence came from a woman at least 80 years old with acute or convalescent COVID-19. The V gene is TRBV7-9, the J gene TRBJ2-3, with 8 bases aligning to TRBD2. Sequenced input: peripheral blood. CDR3 bases: TGTGCCAGCAGTCGCGGGGGGCGTTCGGATACGCAGTATTTT. Its protein is CASSRGGRSDTQYF.